The rows below give T cell receptor beta chains drawn from one sample of a study of beta chain features in type 1 diabetes. Produced via immunoSEQ multiplex PCR; TCRdb's table is partial and in-frame only. The sample lists roughly 730,000 clones, about an eighth seen once, with 0.022% in the top ten. The sequenced sample was naive CD4+ T cells from blood. The receptors derive from a man between 18 and 35 years old with type 1 diabetes. Each CDR3 is given with its conserved first and last residue. A D gene is named only where the DNA matches it firmly. Size tells how often a clone was seen (once, few, many) or the class of an expanded clone, and some rows leave it out.

>TRBV7-9|.|TRBJ2-5|few
TGTGCCAGCAGCCCTTGGGACAACCAAGAGACCCAGTACTTC
CASSPWDNQETQYF
>TRBV6-5|TRBD1|TRBJ2-7|few
TGTGCCAGCAGTCCCCGGGACAGGGGACGCGAGCAGTACTTC
CASSPRDRGREQYF
>TRBV5-1|TRBD1|TRBJ2-5|.
TGCGCCAGCAAGACAGGGATTGGAGAGACCCAGTACTTC
CASKTGIGETQYF
>TRBV11-1|TRBD1|TRBJ1-2|.
TGTGCCAGCAGCTTGCTTCGGACAGGGTCACATGGCTACACCTTC
CASSLLRTGSHGYTF
>TRBV11-2|.|TRBJ2-5|.
TGTGCCAGCGCCCGGGTGGAGGAGACCCAGTACTTC
CASARVEETQYF
>TRBV2|TRBD1|TRBJ1-4|few
TGTGCCAGCGGGGTGACAGGGCTAAGTCAAAAACTGTTTTTT
CASGVTGLSQKLFF
>TRBV5-1|TRBD2|TRBJ2-3|.
TGCGCCAGCAGCGCGGGGGGTGGCACAGATACGCAGTATTTT
CASSAGGGTDTQYF
>TRBV12-5|.|TRBJ1-2|.
TGTGCTAGTGGCTTGACTCTGGAGGTCGATGGCTACACCTTC
CASGLTLEVDGYTF
>TRBV27|TRBD1|TRBJ1-5|.
TGTGCCAGCAGTTTCGACAGGGCGGATCAGCCCCAGCATTTT
CASSFDRADQPQHF
>TRBV6-5|.|TRBJ1-2|.
TGTGCCAGCAGTTACTCGCGAGGGAACTATGGCTACACCTTC
CASSYSRGNYGYTF
>TRBV4-1|.|TRBJ1-2|few
TGCGCCAGCAGCCAAGTAGAGGCCCGCGGAGGGACCTATGGCTACACCTTC
CASSQVEARGGTYGYTF
>TRBV30|.|TRBJ1-2|few
TGTGCCTTTACGGGACCGGCGCCAGGTCATAACTATGGCTACACCTTC
CAFTGPAPGHNYGYTF
>TRBV14|TRBD1|TRBJ2-1|.
TGTGCCAGCAGCCAGCCGGGACAGGGATACAATGAGCAGTTCTTC
CASSQPGQGYNEQFF
>TRBV2|.|TRBJ2-5|few
TGTGCCAGCAGTGATTATGTCCGGGAGACCCAGTACTTC
CASSDYVRETQYF
>TRBV18|.|TRBJ1-1|few
TGTGCCAGCTCACCACAAGCAGGAGAGAACACTGAAGCTTTCTTT
CASSPQAGENTEAFF
>TRBV14|.|TRBJ2-3|few
TGTGCCAGCAGCCAACAACAGGGGAGGGCAGATACGCAGTATTTT
CASSQQQGRADTQYF
>TRBV7-6|.|TRBJ2-7|.
TGTGCCAGCAGCTTAGCGCAGGGAATGTTTGGCGAGCAGTACTTC
CASSLAQGMFGEQYF
>TRBV10-3|.|TRBJ2-7|.
TGTGCCATCAGTGAGGGGGTGCTCAGCTCCTACGAGCAGTACTTC
CAISEGVLSSYEQYF
>TRBV9|.|TRBJ2-2|few
TGTGCCAGCAGCGTAATAAACACCGGGGAGCTGTTTTTT
CASSVINTGELFF
>TRBV7-3|.|TRBJ1-6|.
TGTGCCAGCAGCTCCCGGGAAGTTAATTCACCCCTCCACTTT
CASSSREVNSPLHF
>TRBV2|TRBD1|TRBJ1-2|few
TGTGCCAGCAGTGACTTCTCAGGGGGCGTTTATGGCTACACCTTC
CASSDFSGGVYGYTF
>TRBV20-1|.|TRBJ2-7|.
TGCAGTGCTAGGCTAACATACGAGCAGTACTTC
CSARLTYEQYF
>TRBV5-1|.|TRBJ1-1|.
TGCGCCAGCAGCTTGGCTACAGGGAGCACTGAAGCTTTCTTT
CASSLATGSTEAFF
>TRBV7-9|.|TRBJ2-1|few
TGTGCCAGCAGCTACATCCTGCCTTTCAATGAGCAGTTCTTC
CASSYILPFNEQFF
>TRBV7-2|.|TRBJ1-2|.
TGTGCCAGCAGCCGCGTCAGGGAGTGGGTTAACTATGGCTACACCTTC
CASSRVREWVNYGYTF
>TRBV6-1|TRBD1|TRBJ1-2|.
TGTGCCAGCAGCGACGGACAGGGGGCTGTTGGCTACACCTTC
CASSDGQGAVGYTF
>TRBV7-9|TRBD2|TRBJ2-3|.
TGTGCCAGCAGCAAGGGACTAGCAGCAACTTCAGATACGCAGTATTTT
CASSKGLAATSDTQYF
>TRBV6-5|TRBD2|TRBJ2-5|few
TGTGCCAGCAGTTCACAACTAGCGGGGGGGCAAGAGACCCAGTACTTC
CASSSQLAGGQETQYF
>TRBV18|TRBD2|TRBJ2-3|.
TGTGCCAGCTCACTTGGGACTAGCGGCGCAGATACGCAGTATTTT
CASSLGTSGADTQYF
>TRBV11-3|TRBD1|TRBJ2-3|.
TGTGCCAGCAGCCTGGGACAGGACGAGTTTGATACGCAGTATTTT
CASSLGQDEFDTQYF
>TRBV15|TRBD2|TRBJ2-5|few
TGTGCCACCAGCAGAGGTGGGACTAGCGGGGGGTCCCAGTACTTC
CATSRGGTSGGSQYF
>TRBV11-1|.|TRBJ2-2|few
TGTGCCAGCAGCTTTCGCAGGGCCACCGGGGAGCTGTTTTTT
CASSFRRATGELFF
>TRBV2|TRBD1|TRBJ1-5|few
TGTGCCAGCAGCCCCCGAGGTGGTGGGCAGGGGGCGGGTCAGCCCCAGCATTTT
CASSPRGGGQGAGQPQHF
>TRBV6-5|.|TRBJ2-5|.
TGTGCCAGCAAGAGGGACTTCGCTGAGACCCAGTACTTC
CASKRDFAETQYF
>TRBV6-1|.|TRBJ2-5|few
TGTGCCAGCAGTCCCCGGACAGCCTACCAAGAGACCCAGTACTTC
CASSPRTAYQETQYF
>TRBV2|.|TRBJ2-3|few
TGTGCCAGCAGGGAACAGGGCTTCACAGATACGCAGTATTTT
CASREQGFTDTQYF
>TRBV7-6|.|TRBJ2-1|few
TGTGCCAGCAGCTTAAGGTTTGTTAGGCCCACGTCCGATGAGCAGTTCTTC
CASSLRFVRPTSDEQFF
>TRBV29-1|TRBD1|TRBJ1-5|few
TGCAGCGTTATGGGACAGGGCGGCAATCAGCCCCAGCATTTT
CSVMGQGGNQPQHF
>TRBV6-5|.|TRBJ1-6|.
TGTGCCAGCACCCCCCTATTGGGACTTCCTTCACCCCTCCACTTT
CASTPLLGLPSPLHF
>TRBV28|.|TRBJ1-5|few
TGTGCCAGCAGTTTGTTGGCTCAGCCCCAGCATTTT
CASSLLAQPQHF
>TRBV5-1|.|TRBJ1-1|.
TGCGCCAGCAGCTTGGAGACAGCCATGAACACTGAAGCTTTCTTT
CASSLETAMNTEAFF
>TRBV25-1|.|TRBJ2-1|.
TGTGCCAGCAGTGATCCTCCCAAGGGGCAGTTCTTC
CASSDPPKGQFF
>TRBV30|.|TRBJ1-1|few
TGTGCCTGGAGCCCAGGTGTGACTGAAGCTTTCTTT
CAWSPGVTEAFF